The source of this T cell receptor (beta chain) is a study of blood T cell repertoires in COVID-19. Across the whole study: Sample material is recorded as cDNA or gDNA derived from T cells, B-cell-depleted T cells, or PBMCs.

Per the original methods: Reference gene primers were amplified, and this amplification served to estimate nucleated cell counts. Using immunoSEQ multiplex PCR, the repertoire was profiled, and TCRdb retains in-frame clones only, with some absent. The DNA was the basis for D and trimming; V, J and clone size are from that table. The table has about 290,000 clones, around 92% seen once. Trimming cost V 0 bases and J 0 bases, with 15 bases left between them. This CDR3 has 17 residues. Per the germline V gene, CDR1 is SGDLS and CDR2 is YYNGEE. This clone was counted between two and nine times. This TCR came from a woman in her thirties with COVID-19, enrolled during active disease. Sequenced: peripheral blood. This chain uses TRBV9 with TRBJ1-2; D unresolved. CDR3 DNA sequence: TGTGCCAGCAGCGTAGTTGTCCAGGCGACGGCTAACTATGGCTACACCTTC. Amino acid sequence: CASSVVVQATANYGYTF.